This T cell receptor beta chain was obtained from a study of long-term antiretroviral therapy in people with HIV. Study in general: Initial samples were collected about a decade before the 2015 immediate-ART recommendation.

Run at survey level, the immunoSEQ assay was version v3.0. The assay was immunoSEQ multiplex PCR, and TCRdb's table has in-frame clones only and misses some. The repertoire holds tens of thousands of clones, with roughly 90% as singletons. Trimming removed 2 bases at V and 3 bases at J, with 19 bases between. CDR3 length: 18 residues. Looked up from germline, CDR1 is KGHSH and CDR2 is LQKENI. The source is a woman younger than 30 with HIV. The chain recombines TRBV18 with TRBJ2-2; maybe TRBD1 (6 bases). Specimen: unsorted PBMCs, collected just before starting antiretroviral therapy. The CDR3 reads CASSPIRQNRVDTGELFF. The CDR3 nucleotides are TGTGCCAGCTCACCAATAAGGCAAAACAGGGTGGACACCGGGGAGCTGTTTTTT.